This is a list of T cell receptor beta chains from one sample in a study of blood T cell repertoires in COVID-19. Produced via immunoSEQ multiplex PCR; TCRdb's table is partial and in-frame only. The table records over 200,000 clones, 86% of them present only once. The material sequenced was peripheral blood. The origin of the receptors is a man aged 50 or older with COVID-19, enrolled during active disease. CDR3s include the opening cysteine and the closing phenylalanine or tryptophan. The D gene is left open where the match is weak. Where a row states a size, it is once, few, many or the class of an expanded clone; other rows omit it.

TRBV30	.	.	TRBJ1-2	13	CAWKEDGYYGYTF	TGTGCCTGGAAGGAGGATGGGTACTATGGCTACACCTTC
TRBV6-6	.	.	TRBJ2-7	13	CASSRRQEDEQYF	TGTGCCAGCAGCAGACGACAGGAGGACGAGCAGTACTTC
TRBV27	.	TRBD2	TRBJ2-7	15	CASSAGTTEFGEQYF	TGTGCCAGCAGTGCCGGGACTACGGAATTTGGCGAGCAGTACTTC
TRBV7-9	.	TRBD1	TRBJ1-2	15	CASSREGRGRDGYTF	TGTGCCAGCAGCCGAGAGGGCAGGGGGCGAGATGGCTACACCTTC
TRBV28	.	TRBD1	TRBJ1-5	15	CASSFPGSGGQPQHF	TGTGCCAGCAGTTTCCCGGGGTCAGGGGGACAGCCCCAGCATTTT
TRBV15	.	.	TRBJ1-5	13	CATSRVVRQPQHF	TGTGCCACCAGCAGAGTAGTGCGTCAGCCCCAGCATTTT
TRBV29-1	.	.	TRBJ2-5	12	CSVEFPAETQYF	TGCAGCGTTGAGTTTCCAGCGGAGACCCAGTACTTC
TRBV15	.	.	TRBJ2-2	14	CATDRRGNTGELFF	TGTGCCACCGATCGGCGGGGAAACACCGGGGAGCTGTTTTTT
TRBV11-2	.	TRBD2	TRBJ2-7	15	CASSFFGTSDYEQYF	TGTGCCAGCAGCTTTTTTGGGACTAGCGACTACGAGCAGTACTTC
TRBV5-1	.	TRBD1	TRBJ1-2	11	CASRTGDGYTF	TGCGCCAGCAGGACAGGGGATGGCTACACCTTC
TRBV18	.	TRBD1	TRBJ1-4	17	CASSPGGMDRSIEKLFF	TGTGCCAGCTCACCCGGGGGTATGGACAGGAGCATTGAAAAACTGTTTTTT
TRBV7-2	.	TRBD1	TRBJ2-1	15	CASSRPGQGYNEQFF	TGTGCCAGCAGTAGGCCGGGACAGGGTTACAATGAGCAGTTCTTC
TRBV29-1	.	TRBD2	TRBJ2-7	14	CSLTSRLAGYEQYF	TGCAGCTTAACATCCCGGCTAGCGGGCTACGAGCAGTACTTC
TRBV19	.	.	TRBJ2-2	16	CASSPTGRGRTGELFF	TGTGCCAGTAGTCCGACCGGCAGGGGTCGGACCGGGGAGCTGTTTTTT
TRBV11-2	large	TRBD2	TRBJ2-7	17	CASSLARGGTSSYEQYF	TGTGCCAGCAGCTTAGCCCGAGGCGGGACTAGCTCCTACGAGCAGTACTTC
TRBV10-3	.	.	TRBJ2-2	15	CAISDQIGDTGELFF	TGTGCCATCAGTGATCAAATAGGGGACACCGGGGAGCTGTTTTTT
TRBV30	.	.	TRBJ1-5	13	CAWSGQGSQPQHF	TGTGCCTGGAGTGGGCAGGGGTCTCAGCCCCAGCATTTT
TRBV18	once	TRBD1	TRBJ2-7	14	CASSPTDRTYEQYF	TGTGCCAGCTCACCTACGGACAGGACCTACGAGCAGTACTTC
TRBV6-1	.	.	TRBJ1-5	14	CASSETWSNQPQHF	TGTGCCAGCAGTGAGACATGGAGCAATCAGCCCCAGCATTTT
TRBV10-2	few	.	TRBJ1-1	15	CASSHPPPGEGEAFF	TGCGCCAGCAGCCACCCCCCCCCAGGGGAAGGTGAAGCTTTCTTT
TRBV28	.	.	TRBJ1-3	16	CASSSSGAFSGNTIYF	TGTGCCAGCAGTTCTTCTGGAGCTTTCTCTGGAAACACCATATATTTT
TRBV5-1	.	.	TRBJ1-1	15	CASSLVLGQNTEAFF	TGCGCCAGCAGCTTGGTGCTGGGACAGAACACTGAAGCTTTCTTT
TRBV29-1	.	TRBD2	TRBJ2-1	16	CSVEVGTSGTYNEQFF	TGCAGCGTTGAAGTTGGGACTAGCGGGACCTACAATGAGCAGTTCTTC
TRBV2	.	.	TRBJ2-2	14	CASRGQQPTGELFF	TGTGCCAGCAGAGGACAGCAGCCTACCGGGGAGCTGTTTTTT
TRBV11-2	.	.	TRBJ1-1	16	CASSLDLSLGGTEAFF	TGTGCCAGCAGCTTAGATTTGAGCCTCGGGGGGACTGAAGCTTTCTTT
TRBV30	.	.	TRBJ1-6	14	CAWSPPGGLSPLHF	TGTGCCTGGAGCCCCCCGGGTGGATTGTCACCCCTCCACTTT
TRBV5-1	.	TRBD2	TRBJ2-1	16	CASSFIRTSGTNEQFF	TGCGCCAGCAGCTTCATCCGGACTAGCGGGACAAATGAGCAGTTCTTC
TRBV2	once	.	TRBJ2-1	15	CASSEALRGIGEQFF	TGTGCCAGCAGTGAAGCGCTTAGGGGGATAGGTGAGCAGTTCTTC
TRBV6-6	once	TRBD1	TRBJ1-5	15	CASTHKQGAWQPQHF	TGTGCCAGCACCCACAAACAGGGGGCTTGGCAGCCCCAGCATTTT
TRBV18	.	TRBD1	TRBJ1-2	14	CASSPETGAGGYTF	TGTGCCAGCTCACCTGAGACAGGGGCAGGCGGCTACACCTTC
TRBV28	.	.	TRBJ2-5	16	CASSSGPGGHQETQYF	TGTGCCAGCAGTTCTGGTCCCGGGGGGCACCAAGAGACCCAGTACTTC
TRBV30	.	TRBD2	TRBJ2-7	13	CAWTSGGPYEQYF	TGTGCCTGGACTAGCGGGGGCCCCTACGAGCAGTACTTC
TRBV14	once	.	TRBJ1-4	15	CASSQGYYWDEKLFF	TGTGCCAGCAGCCAAGGATACTACTGGGATGAAAAACTGTTTTTT
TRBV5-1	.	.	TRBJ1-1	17	CASSPARDGFGNTEAFF	TGCGCCAGCAGCCCGGCGCGGGATGGTTTCGGGAACACTGAAGCTTTCTTT
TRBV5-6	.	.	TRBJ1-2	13	CASSEDSVYGYTF	TGTGCCAGCAGCGAGGACAGTGTCTATGGCTACACCTTC
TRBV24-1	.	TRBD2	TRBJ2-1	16	CATSDSLTGGPGEQFF	TGTGCCACCAGTGATTCGCTCACGGGGGGGCCCGGTGAGCAGTTCTTC
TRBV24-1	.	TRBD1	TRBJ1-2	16	CATSDLRGQLNYGYTF	TGTGCCACCAGTGATTTAAGGGGACAGTTGAACTATGGCTACACCTTC
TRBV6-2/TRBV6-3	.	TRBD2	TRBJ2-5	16	CASSLGVAGGRETQYF	TGTGCCAGCAGTCTAGGAGTAGCGGGGGGCCGGGAGACCCAGTACTTC
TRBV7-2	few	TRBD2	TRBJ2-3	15	CASSLVSGGTDTQYF	TGTGCCAGCAGCTTAGTTAGCGGGGGCACAGATACGCAGTATTTT
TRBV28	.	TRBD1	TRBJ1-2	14	CASSPPGQSYGYTF	TGTGCCAGCAGCCCCCCGGGACAGTCCTATGGCTACACCTTC
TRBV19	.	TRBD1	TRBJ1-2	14	CASSPRQGAYGYTF	TGTGCCAGTAGTCCAAGACAGGGGGCCTATGGCTACACCTTC
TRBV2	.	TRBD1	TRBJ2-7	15	CASSELKTGSYEQYF	TGTGCCAGCAGTGAATTAAAGACAGGGTCCTACGAGCAGTACTTC